Sequencing of this TCR beta chain was carried out in a study of metastatic and nonmetastatic thyroid tumors. Background on the study: Blood and tumor or nodule tissue repertoires from malignant and benign thyroid patients were compared.

Patients underwent thyroid surgery, and none had received any treatment before it. In this sample, this clone turned up many times. The germline gives CDR1 SQVTM, CDR2 ANQGSEA. The CDR3 totals 16 residues. Trimming removed 5 bases from V and 7 bases from J; junction bases left unmatched: 15. TCRdb re-called the PCR reads through MiXCR. The sample holds some 37,000 clones, less than 25% seen once. The chain employs TRBV29-1 and TRBJ2-3, with TRBD2 matching over 10 bases. The sequence was collected from a female donor with papillary thyroid cancer or a benign thyroid nodule (not recorded which). Some clones in this sample may be carry-over from other donors' samples. The sample was blood. The CDR3 protein is CSVTLWGLAGVNTQYF. The CDR3 DNA reads as TGCAGCGTTACGCTATGGGGGCTAGCGGGAGTGAATACGCAGTATTTT.